The present TCR beta chain was sequenced within a study of breast tumors, draining lymph nodes, adjacent tissues. Notes on the study in general: Tumors had less TCR diversity than lymph nodes, more than nontumor tissue.

A single record per CDR3 protein comes from TCRdb applying MiXCR to the multiplex PCR reads. The data contain tens of thousands of distinct CDR3 sequences, about 23% of them singletons. This CDR3 region has 14 residues. Per germline, CDR1 SGHTA and CDR2 FQGNSA. Trimming pared 1 base from V and 2 bases from J, leaving 9 bases between. This clonotype came up many times. Its matching antigen is unknown. Sequenced: breast tumor tissue. V is TRBV7-2 and J is TRBJ2-7; the D is unclear. The receptor's source is a female donor with breast cancer. Some clones in this sample may be carry-over from other donors' samples. The CDR3 DNA follows: TGTGCCAGCAGCTTAGGACGAGGTGCCTACGAGCAGTACTTC. Translating it yields CASSLGRGAYEQYF.